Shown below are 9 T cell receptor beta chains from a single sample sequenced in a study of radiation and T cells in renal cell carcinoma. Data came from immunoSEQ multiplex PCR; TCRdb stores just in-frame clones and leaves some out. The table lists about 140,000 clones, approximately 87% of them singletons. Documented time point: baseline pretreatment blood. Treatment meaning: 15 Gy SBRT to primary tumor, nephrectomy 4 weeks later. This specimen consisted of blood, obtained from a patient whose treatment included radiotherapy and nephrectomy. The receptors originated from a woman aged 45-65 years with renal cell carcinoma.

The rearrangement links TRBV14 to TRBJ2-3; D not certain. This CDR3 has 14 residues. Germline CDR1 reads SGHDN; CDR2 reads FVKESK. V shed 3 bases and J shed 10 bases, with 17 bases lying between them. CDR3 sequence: CASSQEYYPDAQYF. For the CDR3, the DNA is TGTGCCAGCAGCCAGGAATACTACCCCGACGCGCAGTATTTT.

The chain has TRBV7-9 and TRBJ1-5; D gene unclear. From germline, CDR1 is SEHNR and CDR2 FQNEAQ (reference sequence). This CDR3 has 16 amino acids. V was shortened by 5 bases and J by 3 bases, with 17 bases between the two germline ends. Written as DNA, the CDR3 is TGTGCCAGCAGCCCCTCCCTGCCCAAGGACAATCAGCCCCAGCATTTT. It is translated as CASSPSLPKDNQPQHF.

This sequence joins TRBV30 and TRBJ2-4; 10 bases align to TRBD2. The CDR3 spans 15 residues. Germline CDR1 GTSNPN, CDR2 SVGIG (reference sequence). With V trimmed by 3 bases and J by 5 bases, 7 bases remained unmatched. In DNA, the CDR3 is TGTGCCTGGAGAGTTATAGCGGGAGGCGAAAACATTCAGTACTTC. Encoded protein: CAWRVIAGGENIQYF.

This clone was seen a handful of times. The CDR3, as DNA: TGTGCCAGCGCAGTAAGGGCAACTAATGAAAAACTGTTTTTT. It codes for CASAVRATNEKLFF. The chain joins TRBV9 to TRBJ1-4; D call uncertain. The ends were cut back, 7 bases at V and 0 bases at J, with 10 bases in the middle. The germline V gene has CDR1 SGDLS and CDR2 YYNGEE. The length of the CDR3 is 14 residues. The full variable domain, with the rest looked up from reference TRBV9 and TRBJ1-4, is DSGVTQTPKHLITATGQRVTLRCSPRSGDLSVYWYQQSLDQGLQFLIQYYNGEERAKGNILERFSAQQFPDLHSELNLSSLELGDSALYFCASAVRATNEKLFFGSGTQLSVL.

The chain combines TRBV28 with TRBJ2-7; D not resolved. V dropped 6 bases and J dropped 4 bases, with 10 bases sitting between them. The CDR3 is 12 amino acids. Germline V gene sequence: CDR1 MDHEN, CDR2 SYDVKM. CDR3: CASRQTRYEQYF. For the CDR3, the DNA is TGTGCCAGCAGACAGACCCGGTACGAGCAGTACTTC.

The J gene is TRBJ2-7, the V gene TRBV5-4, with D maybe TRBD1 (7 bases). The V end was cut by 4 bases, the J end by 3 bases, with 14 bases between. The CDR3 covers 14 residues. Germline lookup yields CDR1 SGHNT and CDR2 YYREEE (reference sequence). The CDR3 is CASSRQGGIYEQYF. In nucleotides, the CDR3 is TGTGCCAGCAGCCGACAGGGAGGAATCTACGAGCAGTACTTC.

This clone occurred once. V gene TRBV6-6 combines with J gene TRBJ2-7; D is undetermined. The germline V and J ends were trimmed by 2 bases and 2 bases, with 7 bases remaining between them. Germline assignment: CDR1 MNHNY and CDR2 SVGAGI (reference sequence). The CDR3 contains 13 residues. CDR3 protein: CASSYRATYEQYF. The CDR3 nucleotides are TGTGCCAGCAGTTACCGGGCAACCTACGAGCAGTACTTC.

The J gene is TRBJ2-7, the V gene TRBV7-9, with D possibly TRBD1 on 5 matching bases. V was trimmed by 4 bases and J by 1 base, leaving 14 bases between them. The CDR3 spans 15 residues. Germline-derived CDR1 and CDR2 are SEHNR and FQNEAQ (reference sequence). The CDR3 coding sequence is TGTGCCAGCAGCTGGGGCACGGTCGCTTCCTACGAGCAGTACTTC. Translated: CASSWGTVASYEQYF.

CDR3 region: CASSLDLEAEAFF. The DNA of the CDR3 is TGTGCCAGCAGCTTAGATCTGGAGGCTGAAGCTTTCTTT. V is TRBV7-9 and J is TRBJ1-1; no firm D call. Trimming pared 1 base from V and 6 bases from J, leaving 9 bases between. There are 13 residues in the CDR3. CDR1 is SEHNR and CDR2 is FQNEAQ in the germline V gene (reference sequence).